This T cell receptor (beta chain) was identified in a study of beta chain features in type 1 diabetes. CDR1 is MGHRA and CDR2 is YSYEKL in the germline V gene. CDR3 size: 15 residues. V gave up 3 bases and J gave up 6 bases; unmatched junction bases: 7. This clone came up a few times. Every bit of the isolated RNA underwent reverse transcription, so sequencing read expressed TCRB transcripts. Sequenced by immunoSEQ multiplex PCR; TCRdb stores in-frame clones only, minus some. This table holds just over 600,000 clones, about 14% found once. The sequencing sample was made of naive CD4+ T cells from blood. V and J are TRBV4-1 and TRBJ1-5, with 8 positions matching TRBD1. The receptor comes from a man aged 18 to 35 in good health. The CDR3 sequence is CASSQRPGGTQPQHF. In DNA form, the CDR3 reads TGCGCCAGCAGCCAGCGGCCAGGGGGCACTCAGCCCCAGCATTTT.